These 22 T cell receptor beta chains originate from one sample sequenced in a study of blood T cell repertoires in COVID-19. Profiled with immunoSEQ multiplex PCR; TCRdb holds only in-frame clones, not every one. The table includes 90,000 to 150,000 clones, roughly nine tenths detected once. Sequenced material: peripheral blood. The source of these receptors is an older man with active or convalescent COVID-19.

This chain connects TRBV7-2 to TRBJ1-6; 7 nucleotides line up with TRBD1. This CDR3 has 15 residues. Germline CDR1 and CDR2: SGHTA and FQGNSA. With V trimmed by 4 bases and J by 10 bases, 10 bases remained unmatched. The CDR3: CASSWGTASGSPLHF. Here the CDR3 DNA reads TGTGCCAGCAGCTGGGGGACAGCCAGTGGATCACCCCTCCACTTT. The full variable domain, its missing parts supplied by reference TRBV7-2 and TRBJ1-6, is GAGVSQSPSNKVTEKGKDVELRCDPISGHTALYWYRQSLGQGLEFLIYFQGNSAPDKSGLPSDRFSAERTGGSVSTLTIQRTQQEDSAVYLCASSWGTASGSPLHFGNGTRLTVT.

CDR3 loop: CASSPSGRANYGYTF. The CDR3 coding sequence is TGTGCCAGCTCACCTTCTGGGAGGGCTAACTATGGCTACACCTTC. The chain uses TRBV18 and TRBJ1-2; D unclear. The V gene lost 3 bases and the J gene lost 0 bases, with 11 bases spanning the gap. The CDR3 totals 15 residues. CDR1 and CDR2 from the germline V gene are KGHSH and LQKENI. The whole variable domain, remainder taken from reference TRBV18 and TRBJ1-2, is NAGVMQNPRHLVRRRGQEARLRCSPMKGHSHVYWYRQLPEEGLKFMVYLQKENIIDESGMPKERFSAEFPKEGPSILRIQQVVRGDSAAYFCASSPSGRANYGYTFGSGTRLTVV.

The chain couples TRBV4-2 to TRBJ2-4; a weak D match, TRBD1 (6 bases). Germline V gene data show CDR1 as LGHNA and CDR2 as YNFKEQ. Trimming pared 2 bases from V and 0 bases from J, leaving 14 bases between. The CDR3 sequence is 17 residues long. The CDR3 nucleotides are TGTGCCAGCAGCCAACCAGGGTGGGGGCGAGCCAAAAACATTCAGTACTTC. It codes for CASSQPGWGRAKNIQYF.

The chain joins TRBV27 to TRBJ2-5, with TRBD1 identical over 7 bases. CDR3 length: 16 residues. Trimming removed 3 bases from V and 3 bases from J; junction bases left unmatched: 10. CDR1 and CDR2 from the germline V gene are MNHEY and SMNVEV (reference sequence). The CDR3 sequence: CASSFLRGRGEETQYF. Here the CDR3 DNA reads TGTGCCAGCAGTTTTTTAAGGGGGCGCGGAGAAGAGACCCAGTACTTC.

The table lists this clone with a count of one. CDR3: CASSLAAALYEQYF. CDR3 nucleotide sequence: TGTGCCAGCAGCTTGGCTGCGGCGCTCTACGAGCAGTACTTC. The chain couples TRBV5-6 to TRBJ2-7; D is uncertain. V was clipped by 0 bases and J by 3 bases, with 10 bases between them. Germline V gene lookup returns CDR1 SGHDT and CDR2 YYEEEE. The CDR3 runs to 14 residues.

The gene calls are TRBV5-6 and TRBJ1-2, with TRBD1 as a possible D gene (6 bases). The CDR3 length is 13 residues. The germline V gene has CDR1 SGHDT and CDR2 YYEEEE. The V end was cut by 6 bases, the J end by 4 bases, with 13 bases between. This CDR3 is CASTLDRTYGYTF. CDR3 sequence (DNA): TGTGCCAGCACCCTGGACAGAACCTATGGCTACACCTTC.

V usage is TRBV3-1 (or the pseudogene TRBV3-2) and J usage is TRBJ1-4; D not certain. The V end was cut by 1 base, the J end by 8 bases, with 5 bases between. The germline V gene has CDR1 LGHDT and CDR2 YNNKEL (reference sequence). The CDR3 has 12 amino acids. The CDR3 DNA is TGTGCCAGCAGCCAAGGGGCGGAAAAACTGTTTTTT. It translates to CASSQGAEKLFF.

The rearrangement joins TRBV7-8 to TRBJ2-3; D perhaps matches TRBD2 (5 bases). V lost 5 bases, J lost 3 bases, and 12 bases lay in between. This CDR3 is 14 amino acids long. Germline V CDR1 and CDR2: SGHVS, FQNEAQ. CDR3 sequence: CASSLPTRTDTQYF. CDR3 sequence (DNA): TGTGCCAGCAGCCTACCTACTAGGACAGATACGCAGTATTTT.

The chain's CDR3 is CASSPAVSVVSTDTQYF. For the CDR3, the DNA is TGTGCCAGCTCACCAGCGGTTAGCGTCGTCAGCACAGATACGCAGTATTTT. The chain has TRBV18 and TRBJ2-3; D may be TRBD2 (5 bases). Per germline, CDR1 KGHSH and CDR2 LQKENI. This CDR3 has 17 amino acids. V was clipped by 2 bases and J by 0 bases, with 15 bases between them.

The gene calls are TRBV27 and TRBJ2-7; 8 positions match TRBD1. Looked up from germline, CDR1 is MNHEY and CDR2 is SMNVEV (reference sequence). V shed 6 bases, J shed 3 bases, and the junction held 4 bases outside the gene matches. The CDR3 is made up of 13 amino acids. The CDR3 DNA sequence: TGTGCCAGCAGCATAGGACAGGGCTACGAGCAGTACTTC. It yields the protein CASSIGQGYEQYF.

The chain carries TRBV6-4 and TRBJ2-3; D is possibly TRBD1 (5 bases). The CDR3 has 15 amino acids. Trimming pared 0 bases from V and 1 base from J, leaving 8 bases between. From germline, CDR1 is MRHNA and CDR2 SNTAGT. CDR3 sequence (DNA): TGTGCCAGCAGTGACTCGACAGATGGCACAGATACGCAGTATTTT. This translates into CASSDSTDGTDTQYF.

The rearrangement links TRBV18 to TRBJ1-3; D not certain. V was shortened by 2 bases and J by 8 bases, with 16 bases between the two germline ends. The CDR3 length is 15 residues. Germline V gene data show CDR1 as KGHSH and CDR2 as LQKENI. The CDR3 is CASSPKTRSQDTIYF. The CDR3, as DNA: TGTGCCAGCTCACCAAAGACCCGCAGTCAGGACACCATATATTTT.

V usage is TRBV18 and J usage is TRBJ2-3; tentatively, D is TRBD1 (6 bases). Germline lookup yields CDR1 KGHSH and CDR2 LQKENI. The ends were cut back, 3 bases at V and 2 bases at J, with 12 bases in the middle. This CDR3 comprises 15 residues. The CDR3 DNA reads as TGTGCCAGCTCACCCCAGGGGCAGGCCACAGATACGCAGTATTTT. As protein: CASSPQGQATDTQYF.

This clone showed up just once. The chain has TRBV5-1 and TRBJ2-7, with TRBD1 identical over 7 bases. The junction had 9 bases not matched to a gene; V was cut back by 6 bases and J by 6 bases. This CDR3 spans 13 amino acids. Germline V CDR1 and CDR2: SGHRS, YFSETQ. CDR3 coding DNA: TGCGCCAGCAAGACAGGGTCGACGGGCGAGCAGTACTTC. It specifies CASKTGSTGEQYF.

The J gene is TRBJ2-2, the V gene TRBV9, with 10 bases matching TRBD1. This CDR3 spans 16 amino acids. Germline CDR1 SGDLS, CDR2 YYNGEE. Trimming cost V 4 bases and J 4 bases; bases outside gene matches: 7. CDR3 in amino acids: CASSSGTGALTGELFF. As DNA, the CDR3 is TGTGCCAGCAGCAGCGGGACAGGGGCTCTCACCGGGGAGCTGTTTTTT.

The V and J genes are TRBV5-1 and TRBJ2-3; 10 bases are a match to TRBD1. The length of the CDR3 is 15 residues. CDR1 and CDR2 from the germline V gene are SGHRS and YFSETQ. The junction had 9 bases not matched to a gene; V was cut back by 3 bases and J by 8 bases. In DNA, the CDR3 is TGCGCCAGCAGCTCGGAGGGACAGGGGTCTCGTACGCAGTATTTT. This sequence encodes CASSSEGQGSRTQYF. The full variable domain, in which reference TRBV5-1 and TRBJ2-3 provide the parts outside the CDR3, is KAGVTQTPRYLIKTRGQQVTLSCSPISGHRSVSWYQQTPGQGLQFLFEYFSETQRNKGNFPGRFSGRQFSNSRSEMNVSTLELGDSALYLCASSSEGQGSRTQYFGPGTRLTVL.

The sample holds a few counts of this clone. The rearrangement joins TRBV7-2 to TRBJ2-5; D remains unclear. V dropped 5 bases and J dropped 4 bases, with 11 bases sitting between them. Germline-derived CDR1 and CDR2 are SGHTA and FQGNSA. The CDR3 loop spans 13 amino acids. The CDR3 coding sequence is TGTGCCAGCAGCGAGGTGAACGGAGAGACCCAGTACTTC. Translation gives CASSEVNGETQYF.

The chain has TRBV19 and TRBJ2-7; weak D call: TRBD1 (6 bases). The V end was cut by 6 bases, the J end by 2 bases, with 20 bases between. CDR3 length equals 16 residues. The germline gives CDR1 LNHDA, CDR2 SQIVND (reference sequence). The CDR3: CASSKQTGSSPYEQYF. DNA for the CDR3: TGTGCCAGTAGCAAACAAACAGGGTCGAGCCCCTACGAGCAGTACTTC.

This chain joins TRBV3-1 (or the pseudogene TRBV3-2) and TRBJ2-7, with D possibly matching TRBD2 (6 bases). The CDR3 has 13 amino acids. Germline V lookup: CDR1 LGHDT, CDR2 YNNKEL (reference sequence). V lost 2 bases and J 2 bases, leaving 7 bases between the germline ends. DNA of the CDR3: TGTGCCAGCAGCCAAAGCGGGCCCTACGAGCAGTACTTC. As protein: CASSQSGPYEQYF.

J is TRBJ2-1 and V is TRBV28; D possibly corresponds to TRBD1 (5 bases). The CDR3 is 15 amino acids. From germline, CDR1 is MDHEN and CDR2 SYDVKM. Trimming stripped 2 bases from V and 6 bases from J, with 14 bases between. CDR3 amino acids: CASSLGGAGINEQFF. CDR3 nucleotide sequence: TGTGCCAGCAGTTTAGGTGGGGCAGGGATCAATGAGCAGTTCTTC.

V is TRBV5-1 and J is TRBJ1-1; D is undetermined. With 3 bases removed from V and 4 bases from J, the gap between germline ends came to 7 bases. The CDR3 covers 12 residues. Germline CDR1 SGHRS, CDR2 YFSETQ. The CDR3 reads CASSYRGTEAFF. In DNA form, the CDR3 reads TGCGCCAGCAGCTACCGGGGCACTGAAGCTTTCTTT.

This rearrangement joins TRBV27 to TRBJ2-7, with 8 bases fitting TRBD2. The CDR3 has 12 residues. V was pared by 6 bases and J by 12 bases, with 10 bases of the junction left unmatched. Looked up from germline, CDR1 is MNHEY and CDR2 is SMNVEV (reference sequence). CDR3: CASSSPGGGVYF. In nucleotides, the CDR3 is TGTGCCAGCAGCTCACCCGGGGGGGGAGTGTACTTC.